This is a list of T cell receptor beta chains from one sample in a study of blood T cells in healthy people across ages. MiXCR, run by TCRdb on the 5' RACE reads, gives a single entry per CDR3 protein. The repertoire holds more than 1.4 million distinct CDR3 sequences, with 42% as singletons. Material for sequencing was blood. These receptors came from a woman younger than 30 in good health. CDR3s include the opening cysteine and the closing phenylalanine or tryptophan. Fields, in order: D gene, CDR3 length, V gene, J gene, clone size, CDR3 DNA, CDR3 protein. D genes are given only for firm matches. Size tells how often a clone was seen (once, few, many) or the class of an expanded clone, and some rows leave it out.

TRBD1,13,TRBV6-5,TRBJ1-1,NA,TGTGCCAGCAGTCACGGACAGGGATGGGGAGCTTTCTTT,CASSHGQGWGAFF
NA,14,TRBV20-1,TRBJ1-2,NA,TGCAGTGCTGGAACCTTAGACAGCTACTATGGCTACACCTTC,CSAGTLDSYYGYTF
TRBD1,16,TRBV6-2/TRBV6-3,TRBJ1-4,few,TGTGCCAGCAGCCATAACCGGGACAGCGTTAATGAAAAACTGTTTTTT,CASSHNRDSVNEKLFF
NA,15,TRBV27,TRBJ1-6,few,TGTGCCAGCAGTTCTACCGGGATTCCGAATTCACCCCTCCACTTT,CASSSTGIPNSPLHF
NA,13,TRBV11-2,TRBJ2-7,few,TGTGCCAGCAGCTCCAGGGCGGGCGATGAGCAGTACTTC,CASSSRAGDEQYF
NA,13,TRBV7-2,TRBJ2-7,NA,TGTGCCAGCAGCTTCGACCGGGAAGGGGAGCAGTACTTC,CASSFDREGEQYF
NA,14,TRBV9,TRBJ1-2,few,TGTGCCAGCAGCGCAACAGGCCGTAACTATGGCTACACCTTC,CASSATGRNYGYTF
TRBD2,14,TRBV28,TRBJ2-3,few,TGTGCCAGCAGCACGGGGGGATCAGGCGATACGCAGTATTTT,CASSTGGSGDTQYF
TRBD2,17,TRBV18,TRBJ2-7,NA,TGTGCCAGCTCACCACCGGGACTAGCGGGAGGCCCCCACGAGCAGTACTTC,CASSPPGLAGGPHEQYF
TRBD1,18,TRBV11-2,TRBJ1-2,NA,TGTGCCAGCAGCCCCGTAAACGAAGGACAGGGAGCTAACTATGGCTACACCTTC,CASSPVNEGQGANYGYTF
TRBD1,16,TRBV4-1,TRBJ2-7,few,TGCGCCAGCAGCCAAGAGACAGGGTGGACCTCCTACGAGCAGTACTTC,CASSQETGWTSYEQYF
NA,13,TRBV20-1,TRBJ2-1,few,TGCAGTGCCCCACGGGGGCCGGGGAATGAGCAGTTCTTC,CSAPRGPGNEQFF
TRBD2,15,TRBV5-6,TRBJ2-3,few,TGTGCCAGCAGCCGTCTAGCGGGGGAGGCAGATACGCAGTATTTT,CASSRLAGEADTQYF
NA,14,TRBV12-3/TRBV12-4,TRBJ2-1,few,TGTGCCAGCACCGAGGCTAGGTCTCTCAATGAGCAGTTCTTC,CASTEARSLNEQFF